Sequencing of this T cell receptor (beta chain) was carried out in a study of a mutant IDH1 vaccine in newly diagnosed glioma (dated by TCRdb to about 2021). For the study in its entirety: Vaccination began 4-6 weeks after radiotherapy alone, or alongside temozolomide cycles in the chemotherapy-containing groups. Of the 32 patients who were treated, 62.5% were male and around 40% were female, and the mean age was around 40 years. For exploratory analyses, approximately 23 treated patients had longitudinal TCRB deep sequencing done wherever samples were available. Peripheral blood was collected at six visits: V03 (baseline), V05, V07, V10, V12 and V13. The week-35 safety follow-up was designated visit V12, and the week-47 end of study was designated visit V13. Prior to enrollment, standard therapy consisting of radiotherapy alone, temozolomide alone, or radiochemotherapy with temozolomide had been administered to patients, with the combination being received by most patients.

What the study reported, not specific to this receptor: Vaccine-induced immune responses across multiple MHC alleles were detected in approximately 93% of patients. The authors stated that sample limitations prevented analyses of patient blood samples from being reproduced. Selection of PBMC samples for TCRB deep sequencing was based on availability. Pseudoprogression seemed to be unrelated to changes in the top peripheral T cell clonotypes found by TCRB sequencing.

A word on this clone: Which antigen it targets is not known. No qualities accompany the bases; no much larger clone lies one base away.

Library preparation was by the immunoSEQ multiplex PCR assay. Rearranged TCR beta chain sequences were amplified using the hsTCRB Kit according to the manufacturer's protocol. Sequencing of TCRB libraries was carried out on an Illumina MiSeq. On the study's bioinformatics: The proprietary platform of the kit vendor was used for demultiplexing, trimming and gene mapping. TCRdb took over this immuneACCESS table, retaining in-frame rearrangements with V and J assigned. Such tables are incomplete; in checked studies, under half of the missing clones stem from an unresolved V gene, and the remainder is unexplained. V, J and clone size are those of that table, while D and trimming were read from the DNA. The sample has over 75,000 clones on record, roughly four fifths of them singletons. Around 5% of the sample is taken by the ten largest. According to the study, the label for this sample's time point signals: week 47, end of study. Each vaccine dose was 300 ug of a 20-mer mutant IDH1 peptide in Montanide, given subcutaneously with topical imiquimod. Eight vaccinations were administered to patients in weeks 1, 3, 5, 7, 11, 15, 19 and 23, corresponding to visits V03 through V10. Donors had newly diagnosed WHO grade 3 or 4 IDH1-mutant astrocytomas with loss of nuclear ATRX. The samples were drawn from NOA16, a multicentre, single-arm, open-label phase I trial in Germany that tested a mutant IDH1 peptide vaccine in humans for the first time. Genomic DNA for TCRB sequencing was isolated from EDTA blood with the DNeasy Blood and Tissue Kit.

The receptor was isolated from a man in his forties or fifties with glioma. The sequenced sample was PBMCs, obtained from a glioma patient whose treatment included an IDH1 peptide vaccine.

The CDR3 protein is CASSLVTGEDTEAFF. The DNA sequence is given as TGTGCCAGCAGCTTGGTCACAGGGGAGGACACTGAAGCTTTCTTT. Rearrangement joined TRBV5-6 to TRBJ1-1, with 7 middle bases fitting TRBD1. From the cysteine through the phenylalanine, the CDR3 covers 15 amino acids. The only DNA kept is the CDR3, 45 bases in frame from the first base. V lost 0 bases and J lost 3 bases, and the count of bases not matched to a germline gene is 5. Taken from the germline V gene, the CDR1 and CDR2 loops are SGHDT and YYEEEE.